A selection of T cell receptor beta chains follows, all from one sample in a study of cytomegalovirus exposure and HLA in healthy donors. Sequenced by immunoSEQ multiplex PCR; TCRdb stores in-frame clones only, minus some. Seen here are about 200,000 clones, around 73% observed once, and the top ten hold around 4%. Sequenced material: PBMCs. Every receptor here comes from a male donor in good health and CMV-seronegative. CDR3s include the opening cysteine and the closing phenylalanine or tryptophan. Fields, in order: D gene, J gene, clone size, V gene, CDR3 protein, CDR3 DNA. The D gene is left open where the match is weak. Clone size, where shown, is once, few, many, or a class for clones that have expanded.

TRBD1 | TRBJ2-7 | NA | TRBV5-4 | CASSPGGDRVGEQYF | TGTGCCAGCAGTCCTGGAGGGGACAGGGTAGGCGAGCAGTACTTC
TRBD2 | TRBJ2-7 | few | TRBV4-1 | CASSHTPERGPGEQYF | TGCGCCAGCAGCCATACTCCGGAGCGGGGTCCGGGCGAGCAGTACTTC
NA | TRBJ2-2 | NA | TRBV7-9 | CASSESPDSLRTGELFF | TGTGCCAGCAGCGAAAGTCCCGACAGCCTAAGGACCGGGGAGCTGTTTTTT
TRBD2 | TRBJ2-7 | NA | TRBV7-9 | CASSSLSGGPNEQYF | TGTGCCAGCAGCTCCCTCTCGGGAGGGCCCAACGAGCAGTACTTC
TRBD2 | TRBJ2-3 | NA | TRBV27 | CASSFLAGGDTQYF | TGTGCCAGCAGTTTTCTAGCGGGAGGGGATACGCAGTATTTT
NA | TRBJ2-1 | NA | TRBV27 | CASSFAGRGGDEQFF | TGTGCCAGCAGTTTTGCTGGGAGGGGGGGTGATGAGCAGTTCTTC
NA | TRBJ2-3 | once | TRBV9 | CASSDSLGTDTQYF | TGTGCCAGCAGCGACTCGCTGGGCACAGATACGCAGTATTTT
TRBD1 | TRBJ1-1 | few | TRBV4-1 | CASSQDRGQGKGNTEAFF | TGCGCCAGCAGCCAAGACCGGGGACAGGGGAAAGGGAACACTGAAGCTTTCTTT
TRBD1 | TRBJ1-3 | NA | TRBV5-8 | CASSFGTDGNTIYF | TGTGCCAGCAGCTTCGGGACAGATGGGAACACCATATATTTT
NA | TRBJ1-5 | NA | TRBV6-4 | CASSDITGLIQPQHF | TGTGCCAGCAGTGATATAACAGGGTTGATTCAGCCCCAGCATTTT